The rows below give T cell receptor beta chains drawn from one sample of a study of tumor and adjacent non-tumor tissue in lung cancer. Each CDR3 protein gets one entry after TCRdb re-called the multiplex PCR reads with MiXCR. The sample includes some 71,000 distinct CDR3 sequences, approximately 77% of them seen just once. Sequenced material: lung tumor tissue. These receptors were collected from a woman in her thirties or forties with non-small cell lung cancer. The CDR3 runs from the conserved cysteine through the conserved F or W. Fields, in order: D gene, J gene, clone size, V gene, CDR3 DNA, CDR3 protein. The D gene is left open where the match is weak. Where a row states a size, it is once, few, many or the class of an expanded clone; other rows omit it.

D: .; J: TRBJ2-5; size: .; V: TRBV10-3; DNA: TGTACCATCAGTGAATCTGCTAGCGTAGAGACCCAGTACTTC; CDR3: CTISESASVETQYF
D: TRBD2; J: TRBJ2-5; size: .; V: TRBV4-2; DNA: TGTGCCGGCAGCGTAGCGGGGGGCAGCCTGGAGACCCAGTACTTC; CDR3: CAGSVAGGSLETQYF
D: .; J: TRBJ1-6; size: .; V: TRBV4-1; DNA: TGCGCCAGCAATCAAACAGGGATAACGGGTAATTCACCCCTCCACTTT; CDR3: CASNQTGITGNSPLHF
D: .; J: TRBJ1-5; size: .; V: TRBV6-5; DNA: TGTGTCAGCAGTTGTCCGGGACAGCCCCAGCATTTT; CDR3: CVSSCPGQPQHF
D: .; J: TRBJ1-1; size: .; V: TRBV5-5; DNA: TGTGCCAGCAGCTTGTCCCTCAGAAACAGCGGTACTGAAGTTTTCTTT; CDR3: CASSLSLRNSGTEVFF
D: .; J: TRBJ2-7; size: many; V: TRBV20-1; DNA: TGCAGTGCCCAGTCGGGCGGAGGCTACGAGCAGTACTTC; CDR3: CSAQSGGGYEQYF
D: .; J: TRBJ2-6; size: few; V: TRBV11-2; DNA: TGTGCCAGTAGCGGAGAGGACTCTGGGGCCAACGTCCTGACTTTC; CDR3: CASSGEDSGANVLTF
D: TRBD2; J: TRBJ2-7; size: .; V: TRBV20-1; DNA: TGCAGTGCTATACTAGCGGGGGAGTACGAGCAGTACTTC; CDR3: CSAILAGEYEQYF
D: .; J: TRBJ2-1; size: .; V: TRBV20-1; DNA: TGCAGTGATCCCAGAGGGAGTAGGAATGAGCAGTTCTTC; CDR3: CSDPRGSRNEQFF
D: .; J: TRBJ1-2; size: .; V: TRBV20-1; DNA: TGCAGTACTGCTGTCGAGGACCTCCATGGCTACACTTTC; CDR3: CSTAVEDLHGYTF
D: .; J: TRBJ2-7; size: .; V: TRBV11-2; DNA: TGTGCCAACAGCTCAGAGGGGGTCAGGCACTACTTC; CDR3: CANSSEGVRHYF
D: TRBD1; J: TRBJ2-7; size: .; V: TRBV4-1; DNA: TGTGCCAGCAGCCAAGGCTGGAGGACAGGGCGGTACGAGCAGTACTTC; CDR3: CASSQGWRTGRYEQYF
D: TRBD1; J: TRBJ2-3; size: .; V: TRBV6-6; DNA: TGTGCCAGTACGGGACAGGGGGACGCAGATATGCAGTATTTT; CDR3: CASTGQGDADMQYF
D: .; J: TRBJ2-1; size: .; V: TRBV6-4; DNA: TGTGCCAGCAGTGACTCGGTGGGAGCCTACAATGAGCAGTTCTTC; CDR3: CASSDSVGAYNEQFF
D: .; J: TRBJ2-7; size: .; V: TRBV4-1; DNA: TGCGCCAGAAGCCGAAGTCTGGGATCCTATGAGCAGTACTTC; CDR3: CARSRSLGSYEQYF
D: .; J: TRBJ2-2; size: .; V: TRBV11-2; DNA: TGTGCTAGCAGCTTCGGTGGGCAGCTGTTTTTT; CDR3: CASSFGGQLFF
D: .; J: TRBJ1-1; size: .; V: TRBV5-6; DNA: TGTGCCAGCAGCTTTAATCTGGGCAGACCGAACACTGAGGCTTTCTTT; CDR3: CASSFNLGRPNTEAFF